This T cell receptor (beta chain) was recorded in a study of PD-1 blockade in mismatch repair-deficient tumors. Study context: Patients had approximately 13 mismatch repair-deficient cancer types, all previously treated and progressing. Study outcomes and limitations: Tumor-resident clones, often undetectable pretreatment in blood, expanded then contracted after pembrolizumab.

PCR or immunohistochemistry showed mismatch repair deficiency in every enrolled patient. A few pembrolizumab responders had their TCRs sequenced. For this clone: No antigen is known for it.

Deletions cut 4 bases from V and 2 bases from J, with 13 bases between. Germline CDR1 is ENHRY and CDR2 is SYGVKD. The length of the CDR3 is 15 residues. Here immunoSEQ multiplex PCR was the method, and the copy in TCRdb shows in-frame clones only, minus some. The sample shows some 100,000 clones, approximately 80% of them seen only once. The V gene is TRBV10-3, the J gene TRBJ2-3, with a possible D match to TRBD1 (6 bases). This TCR was sampled from an adult with mismatch repair-deficient cancer. The sequencing here drew on peripheral blood, taken about 33 weeks after starting pembrolizumab. The CDR3 nucleotides read TGTGCCATCAGTGTATGGGGGCGGCTCACAGATACGCAGTATTTT. Its protein product is CAISVWGRLTDTQYF.